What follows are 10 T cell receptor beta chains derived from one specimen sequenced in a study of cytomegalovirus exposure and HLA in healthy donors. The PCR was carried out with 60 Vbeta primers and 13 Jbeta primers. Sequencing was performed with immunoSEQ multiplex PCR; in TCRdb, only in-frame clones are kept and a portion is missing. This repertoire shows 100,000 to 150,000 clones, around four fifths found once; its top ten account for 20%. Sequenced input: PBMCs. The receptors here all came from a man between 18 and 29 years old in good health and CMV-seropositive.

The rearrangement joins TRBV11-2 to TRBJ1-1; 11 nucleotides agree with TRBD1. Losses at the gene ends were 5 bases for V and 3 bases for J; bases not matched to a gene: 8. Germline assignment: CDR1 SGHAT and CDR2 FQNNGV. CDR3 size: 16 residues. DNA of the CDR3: TGTGCCAGCAGCCCCGGACAGGGGGCGCGGTACACTGAAGCTTTCTTT. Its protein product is CASSPGQGARYTEAFF.

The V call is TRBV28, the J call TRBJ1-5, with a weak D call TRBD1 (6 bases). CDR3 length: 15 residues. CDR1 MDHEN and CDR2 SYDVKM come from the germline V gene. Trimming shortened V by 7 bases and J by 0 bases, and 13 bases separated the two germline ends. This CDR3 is CASTSDRSSNQPQHF. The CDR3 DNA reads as TGTGCCAGCACTTCTGACAGGTCTAGCAATCAGCCCCAGCATTTT.

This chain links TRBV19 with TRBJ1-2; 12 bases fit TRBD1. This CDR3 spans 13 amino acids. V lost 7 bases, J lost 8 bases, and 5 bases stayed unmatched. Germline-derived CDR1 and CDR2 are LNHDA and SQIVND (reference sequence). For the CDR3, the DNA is TGTGCCAGTACCGGGACAGGGGGCGGAGGCTACACCTTC. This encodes CASTGTGGGGYTF.

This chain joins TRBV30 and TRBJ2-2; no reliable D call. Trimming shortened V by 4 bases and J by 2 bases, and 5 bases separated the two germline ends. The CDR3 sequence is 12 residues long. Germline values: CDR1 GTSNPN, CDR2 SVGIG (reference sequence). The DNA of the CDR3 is TGTGCCTGGACCCTTAACACCGGGGAGCTGTTTTTT. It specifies CAWTLNTGELFF. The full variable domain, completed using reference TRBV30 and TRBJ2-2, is SQTIHQWPATLVQPVGSPLSLECTVEGTSNPNLYWYRQAAGRGLQLLFYSVGIGQISSEVPQNLSASRPQDRQFILSSKKLLLSDSGFYLCAWTLNTGELFFGEGSRLTVL.

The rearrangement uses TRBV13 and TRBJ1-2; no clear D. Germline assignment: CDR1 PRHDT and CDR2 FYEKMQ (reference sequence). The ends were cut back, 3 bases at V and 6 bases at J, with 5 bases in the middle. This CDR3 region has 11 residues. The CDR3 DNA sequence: TGTGCCAGCAGCTTGGGAGATGGCTACACCTTC. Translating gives CASSLGDGYTF.

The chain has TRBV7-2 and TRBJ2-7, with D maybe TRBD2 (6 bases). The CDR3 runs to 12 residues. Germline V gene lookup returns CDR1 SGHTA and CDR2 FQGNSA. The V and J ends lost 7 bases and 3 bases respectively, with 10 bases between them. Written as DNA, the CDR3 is TGTGCCAGCACCGGGAGTTACTACGAGCAGTACTTC. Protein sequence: CASTGSYYEQYF.

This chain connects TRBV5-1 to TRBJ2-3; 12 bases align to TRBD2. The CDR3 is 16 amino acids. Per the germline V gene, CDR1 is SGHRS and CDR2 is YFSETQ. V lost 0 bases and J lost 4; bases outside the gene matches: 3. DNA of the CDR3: TGCGCCAGCAGCTTGGTCCCTAGCGGGGGGGCAGATACGCAGTATTTT. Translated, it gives CASSLVPSGGADTQYF.

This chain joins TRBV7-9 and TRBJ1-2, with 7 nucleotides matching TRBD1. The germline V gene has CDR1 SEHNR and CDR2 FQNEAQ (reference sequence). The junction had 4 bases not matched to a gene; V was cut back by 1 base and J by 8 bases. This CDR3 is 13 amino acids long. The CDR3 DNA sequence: TGTGCCAGCAGCTTAGTCGACAGGGAAGGCTACACCTTC. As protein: CASSLVDREGYTF.

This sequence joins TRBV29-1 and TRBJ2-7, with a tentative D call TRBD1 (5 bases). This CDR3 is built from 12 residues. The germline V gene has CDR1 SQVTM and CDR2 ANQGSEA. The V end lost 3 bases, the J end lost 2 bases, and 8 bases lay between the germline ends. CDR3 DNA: TGCAGCGTTGATCAGGGCCCCTACGAGCAGTACTTC. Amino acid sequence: CSVDQGPYEQYF.

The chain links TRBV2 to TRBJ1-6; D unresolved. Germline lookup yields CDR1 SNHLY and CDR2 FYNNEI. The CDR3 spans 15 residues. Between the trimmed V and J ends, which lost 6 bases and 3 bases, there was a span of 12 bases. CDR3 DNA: TGTGCCAGCAGGGAGGTCCCACTCTATAATTCACCCCTCCACTTT. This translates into CASREVPLYNSPLHF.